The clone carrying this T cell receptor beta chain was seen a few times. Next came a second PCR, run for about 7 to 12 cycles, which used a sample-barcoded 5' primer along with a J-beta primer mix. TCRdb re-derived calls from the 5' RACE reads in MiXCR, one entry per CDR3 protein. The sample lists 500,000 to 550,000 distinct CDR3 sequences, nearly 25% occurring once. This CDR3 spans 15 amino acids. Per the germline V gene, CDR1 is LGHDT and CDR2 is YNNKEL (reference sequence). The data were obtained in a study of blood T cells in healthy people across ages. The sample was also linked to a second study, of T cells of mothers and their children. As reported in that work: It was found that thymic selection shapes TCR recombination output similarly in related and unrelated pairs.

Sample: blood. The gene calls are TRBV3-1 and TRBJ2-5, with D possibly being TRBD1 (6 bases). TRBJ2-7 matches the DNA end more closely, so the J call is doubtful. The source of this sequence is a boy aged 5-17 years in good health. This CDR3 is CASSHRRDTNYEQYF. The CDR3 DNA follows: TGTGCCAGCAGCCACCGCCGGGACACCAATTACGAGCAGTACTTC.